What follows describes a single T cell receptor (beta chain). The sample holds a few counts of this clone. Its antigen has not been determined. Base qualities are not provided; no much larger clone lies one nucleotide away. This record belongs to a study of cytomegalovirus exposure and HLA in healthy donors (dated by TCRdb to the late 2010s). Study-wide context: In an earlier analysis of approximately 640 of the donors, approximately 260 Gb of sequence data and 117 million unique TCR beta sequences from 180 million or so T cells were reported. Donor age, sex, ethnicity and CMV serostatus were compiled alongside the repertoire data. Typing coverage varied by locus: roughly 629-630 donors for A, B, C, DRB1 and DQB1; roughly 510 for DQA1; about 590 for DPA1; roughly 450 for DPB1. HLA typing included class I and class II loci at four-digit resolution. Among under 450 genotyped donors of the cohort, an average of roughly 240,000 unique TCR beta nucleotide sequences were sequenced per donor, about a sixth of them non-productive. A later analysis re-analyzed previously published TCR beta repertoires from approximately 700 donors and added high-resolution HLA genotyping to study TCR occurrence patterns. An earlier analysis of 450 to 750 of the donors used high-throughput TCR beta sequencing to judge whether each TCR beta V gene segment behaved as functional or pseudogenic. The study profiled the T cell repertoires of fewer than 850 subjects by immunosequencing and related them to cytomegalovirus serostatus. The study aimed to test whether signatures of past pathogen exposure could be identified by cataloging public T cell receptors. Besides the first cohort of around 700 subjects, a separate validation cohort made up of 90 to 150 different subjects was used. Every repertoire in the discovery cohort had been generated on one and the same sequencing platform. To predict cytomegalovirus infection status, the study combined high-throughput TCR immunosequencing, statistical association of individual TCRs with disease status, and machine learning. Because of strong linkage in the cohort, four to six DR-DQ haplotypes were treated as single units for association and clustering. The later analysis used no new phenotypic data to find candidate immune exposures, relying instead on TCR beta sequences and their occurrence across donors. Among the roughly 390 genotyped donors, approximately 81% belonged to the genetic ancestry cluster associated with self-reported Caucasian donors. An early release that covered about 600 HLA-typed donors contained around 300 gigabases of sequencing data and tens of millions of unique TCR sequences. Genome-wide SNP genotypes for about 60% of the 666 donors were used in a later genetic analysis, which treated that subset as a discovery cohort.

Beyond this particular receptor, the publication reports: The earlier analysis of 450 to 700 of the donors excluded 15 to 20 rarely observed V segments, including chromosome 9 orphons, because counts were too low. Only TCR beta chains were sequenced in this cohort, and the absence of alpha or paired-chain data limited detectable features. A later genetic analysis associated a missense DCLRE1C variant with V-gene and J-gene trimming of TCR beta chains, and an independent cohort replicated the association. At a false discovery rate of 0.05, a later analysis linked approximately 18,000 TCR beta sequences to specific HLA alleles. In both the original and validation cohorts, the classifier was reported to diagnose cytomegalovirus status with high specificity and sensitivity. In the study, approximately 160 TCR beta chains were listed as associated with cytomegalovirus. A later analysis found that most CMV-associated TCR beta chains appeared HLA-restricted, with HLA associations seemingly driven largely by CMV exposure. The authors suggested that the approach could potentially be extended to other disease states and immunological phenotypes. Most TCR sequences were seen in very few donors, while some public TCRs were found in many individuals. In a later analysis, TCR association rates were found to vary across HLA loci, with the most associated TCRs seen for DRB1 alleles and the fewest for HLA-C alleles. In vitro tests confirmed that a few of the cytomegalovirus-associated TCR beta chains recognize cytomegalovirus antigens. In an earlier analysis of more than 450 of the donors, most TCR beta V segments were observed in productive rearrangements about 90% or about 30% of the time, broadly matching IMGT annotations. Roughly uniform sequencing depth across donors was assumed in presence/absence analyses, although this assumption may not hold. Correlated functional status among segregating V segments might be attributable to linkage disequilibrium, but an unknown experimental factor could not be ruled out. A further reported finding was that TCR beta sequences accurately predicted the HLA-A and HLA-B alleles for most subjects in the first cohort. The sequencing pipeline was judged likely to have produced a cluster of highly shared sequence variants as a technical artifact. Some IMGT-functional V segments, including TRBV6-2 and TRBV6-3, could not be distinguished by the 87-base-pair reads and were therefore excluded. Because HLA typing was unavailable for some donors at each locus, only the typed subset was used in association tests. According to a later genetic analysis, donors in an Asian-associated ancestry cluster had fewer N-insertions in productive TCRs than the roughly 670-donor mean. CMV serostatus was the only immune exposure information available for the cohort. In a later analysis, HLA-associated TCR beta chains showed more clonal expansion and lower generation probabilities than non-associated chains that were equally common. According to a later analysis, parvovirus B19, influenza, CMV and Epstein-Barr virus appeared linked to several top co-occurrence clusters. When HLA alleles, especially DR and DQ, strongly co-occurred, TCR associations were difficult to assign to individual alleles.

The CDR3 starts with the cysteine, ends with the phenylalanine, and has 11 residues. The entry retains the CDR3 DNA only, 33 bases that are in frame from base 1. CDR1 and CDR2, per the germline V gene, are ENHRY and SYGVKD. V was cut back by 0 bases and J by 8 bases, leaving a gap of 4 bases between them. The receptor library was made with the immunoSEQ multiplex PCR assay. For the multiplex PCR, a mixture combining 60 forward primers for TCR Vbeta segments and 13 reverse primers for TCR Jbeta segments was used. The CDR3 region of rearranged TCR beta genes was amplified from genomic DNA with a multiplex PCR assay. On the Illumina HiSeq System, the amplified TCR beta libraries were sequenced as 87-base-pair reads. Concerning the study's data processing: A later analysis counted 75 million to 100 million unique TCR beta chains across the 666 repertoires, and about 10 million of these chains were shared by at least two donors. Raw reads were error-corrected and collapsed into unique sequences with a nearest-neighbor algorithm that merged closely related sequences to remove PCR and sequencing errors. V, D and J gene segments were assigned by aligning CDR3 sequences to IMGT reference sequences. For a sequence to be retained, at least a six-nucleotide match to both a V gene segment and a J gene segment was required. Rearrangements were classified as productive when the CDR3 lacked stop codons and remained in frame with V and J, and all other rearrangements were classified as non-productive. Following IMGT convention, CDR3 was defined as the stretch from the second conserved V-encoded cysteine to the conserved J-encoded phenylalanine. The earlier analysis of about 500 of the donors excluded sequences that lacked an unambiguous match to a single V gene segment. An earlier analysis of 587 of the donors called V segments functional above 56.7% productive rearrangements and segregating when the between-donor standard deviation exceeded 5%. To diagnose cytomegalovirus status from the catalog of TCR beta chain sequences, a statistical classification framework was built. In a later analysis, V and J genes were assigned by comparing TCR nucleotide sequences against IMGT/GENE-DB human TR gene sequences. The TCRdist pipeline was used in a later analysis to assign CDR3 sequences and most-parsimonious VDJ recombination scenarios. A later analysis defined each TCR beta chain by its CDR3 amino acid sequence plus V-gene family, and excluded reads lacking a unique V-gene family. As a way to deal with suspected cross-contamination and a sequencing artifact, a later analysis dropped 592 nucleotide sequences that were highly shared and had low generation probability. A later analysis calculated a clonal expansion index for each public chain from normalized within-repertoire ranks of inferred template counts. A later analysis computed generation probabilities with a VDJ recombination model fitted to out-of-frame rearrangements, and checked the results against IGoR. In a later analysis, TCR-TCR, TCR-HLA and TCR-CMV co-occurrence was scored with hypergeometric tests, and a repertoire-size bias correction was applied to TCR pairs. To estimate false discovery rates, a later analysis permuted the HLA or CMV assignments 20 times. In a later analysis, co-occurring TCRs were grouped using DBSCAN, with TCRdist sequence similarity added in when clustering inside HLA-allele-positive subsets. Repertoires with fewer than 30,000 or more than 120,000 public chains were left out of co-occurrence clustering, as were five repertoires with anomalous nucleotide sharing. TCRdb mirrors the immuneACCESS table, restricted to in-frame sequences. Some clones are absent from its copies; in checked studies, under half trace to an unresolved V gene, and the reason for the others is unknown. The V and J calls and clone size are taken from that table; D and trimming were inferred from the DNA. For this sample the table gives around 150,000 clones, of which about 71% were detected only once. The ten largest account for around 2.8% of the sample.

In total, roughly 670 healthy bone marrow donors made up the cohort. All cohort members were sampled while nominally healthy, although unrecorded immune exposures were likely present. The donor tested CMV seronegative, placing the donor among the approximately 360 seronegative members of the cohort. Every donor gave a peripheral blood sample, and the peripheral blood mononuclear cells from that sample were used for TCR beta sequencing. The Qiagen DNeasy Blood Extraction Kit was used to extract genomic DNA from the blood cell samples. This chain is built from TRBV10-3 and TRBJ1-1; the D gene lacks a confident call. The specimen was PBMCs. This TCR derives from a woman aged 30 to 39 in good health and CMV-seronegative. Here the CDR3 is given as CAISESREAFF. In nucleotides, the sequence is TGTGCCATCAGTGAGTCCCGGGAAGCTTTCTTT.